These T cell receptor beta chains were read from a single sample in a study of T cells in Graves' hyperthyroidism and ophthalmopathy. One entry per CDR3 protein, called by TCRdb with MiXCR from the multiplex PCR reads. The sample yields about half a million distinct CDR3 sequences, around 21% seen once. Sequencing used blood. These receptor sequences come from a man aged 18 to 29 with Graves' hyperthyroidism. The CDR3 runs from the conserved cysteine through the conserved F or W. A D gene is named only where the DNA matches it firmly. The size field is filled for only some rows; it gives once, few, many or a size class.

>TRBD1|many|TRBV6-1|TRBJ1-1
TGTGCCAGCAGTGAACTGGGAGGGGGCAACGCTGAAGCTTTCTTT
CASSELGGGNAEAFF
>-|many|TRBV12-3/TRBV12-4|TRBJ1-1
TGTGCCAGCAGGGAGGGGGCTGAAGCTTTCTTT
CASREGAEAFF
>-|many|TRBV6-1|TRBJ1-2
TGTGCCAGCAGTGAAGCCCAGGGGTACTATGGCTACACCTTC
CASSEAQGYYGYTF
>-|many|TRBV12-3/TRBV12-4|TRBJ1-2
TGTGCCAGCAGTTTAGATCCGGGGCACTATGGCTACACCTTC
CASSLDPGHYGYTF
>-|few|TRBV18|TRBJ2-5
TGTGCCAGCTCACCACAAAACCATAGTGACTGGCTCGCGGAGACCCAGTACTTC
CASSPQNHSDWLAETQYF
>TRBD1|-|TRBV7-8|TRBJ2-7
TGTGCCAGCAGCTTAAGGAGACAGGGATCCTACGAGCAGTACTTC
CASSLRRQGSYEQYF
>-|many|TRBV6-1|TRBJ1-5
TGTGCCAGCAGTGACATAGGCAATCAGCCCCAGCATTTT
CASSDIGNQPQHF
>-|many|TRBV12-3/TRBV12-4|TRBJ2-5
TGTGCCAGCAGTCCACTAGGTCGGGAGACCCAGTACTTC
CASSPLGRETQYF
>TRBD2|many|TRBV5-1|TRBJ2-2
TGCGCCAGCGCCTCCGGAGCGGGGGTTGGCACCGGGGAGCTGTTTTTT
CASASGAGVGTGELFF
>-|-|TRBV3-1|TRBJ2-7
TGTGCCAGCAGCCAAGAGCGATTCTCCTACGAGCAGTACTTC
CASSQERFSYEQYF
>-|-|TRBV20-1|TRBJ2-5
TGCAGTGCCGAGGAGCGGGCTGAGACCCAGTACTTC
CSAEERAETQYF
>-|many|TRBV11-2|TRBJ2-4
TGTGCCAGCAGCTCCTTGGGAAGCAGGGGTTCGAAAAACATTCAGTACTTC
CASSSLGSRGSKNIQYF
>-|many|TRBV19|TRBJ1-1
TGTGCCAGTAGTATAGTTACGTCGACTGAAGCTTTCTTT
CASSIVTSTEAFF
>TRBD1|-|TRBV10-2|TRBJ2-2
TGCGCCAGCAGACTTGCCGGGACAGCGAACACCGGGGAGCTGTTTTTT
CASRLAGTANTGELFF
>TRBD2|-|TRBV6-1|TRBJ2-7
TGTGCCAGCAGTGAACGACTAGCGGGGGATGGCGAGCAGTACTTC
CASSERLAGDGEQYF
>-|many|TRBV6-5|TRBJ1-1
TGTGCCAGCAGTTACAAGGGGCCCTACACTGAAGCTTTCTTT
CASSYKGPYTEAFF
>-|many|TRBV7-8|TRBJ2-7
TGTGCCAGCAGCTTAGTAGGCTGGGACGAGCAGTACTTC
CASSLVGWDEQYF
>-|many|TRBV6-1|TRBJ1-5
TGTGCCAGCAGTGAACGCGAGAATCAGCCCCAGCATTTT
CASSERENQPQHF
>-|-|TRBV18|TRBJ2-6
TGTGCCAGCTCACCAAGCAACTCTGGGGCCAACGTCCTGACTTTC
CASSPSNSGANVLTF
>TRBD1|-|TRBV30|TRBJ2-7
TGTGCCTGGAGTTTCGGGACAGGGGCCGAGCAGTACTTC
CAWSFGTGAEQYF
>-|few|TRBV2|TRBJ1-4
TGTGCCAGCAGTCCCGGGACTTCAGGTGAAAAACTGTTTTTT
CASSPGTSGEKLFF
>TRBD1|many|TRBV12-3/TRBV12-4|TRBJ1-5
TGTGCCAGCAGTTTAGGACAGGGCGTCTATCAGCCCCAGCATTTT
CASSLGQGVYQPQHF
>-|many|TRBV27|TRBJ1-2
TGTGCCAGCAGTTCATCAGGGATATTGACGGGTGGCTACACCTTC
CASSSSGILTGGYTF
>-|-|TRBV6-2/TRBV6-3|TRBJ1-2
TGTGCCAGCAGTTACTACGGGACTAGCGGGGGGGCAGGAAGAGGCTACACCTTC
CASSYYGTSGGAGRGYTF
>-|many|TRBV10-3|TRBJ2-5
TGTGCCACAAGCCCCTCGGTGGGACGCCAAGAGACCCAGTACTTC
CATSPSVGRQETQYF
>-|many|TRBV12-3/TRBV12-4|TRBJ1-5
TGTGCCAGCAGTATTACAGGGCCCGGGCCCCAGCATTTT
CASSITGPGPQHF
>-|many|TRBV6-4|TRBJ2-7
TGTGCCAGCAGTGACCCGTCTCGGGGGGCGACTAAGTACGAGCAGTACTTC
CASSDPSRGATKYEQYF
>TRBD2|many|TRBV28|TRBJ2-4
TGTGCCAGCAGTCTCACTAGCGGGGACGTAAACATTCAGTACTTC
CASSLTSGDVNIQYF